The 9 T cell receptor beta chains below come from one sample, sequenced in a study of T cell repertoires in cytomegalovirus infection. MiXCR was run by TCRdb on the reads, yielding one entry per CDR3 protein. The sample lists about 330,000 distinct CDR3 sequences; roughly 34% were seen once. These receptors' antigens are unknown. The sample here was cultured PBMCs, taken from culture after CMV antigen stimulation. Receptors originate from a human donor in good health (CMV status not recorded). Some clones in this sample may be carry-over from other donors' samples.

The CDR3 nucleotides read TGTGCCAGTAGTATATCAGGGTCGGGGTCCTCCGGCACTGAAGCTTTCTTT. It codes for CASSISGSGSSGTEAFF. The chain joins TRBV19 to TRBJ1-1; D possibly corresponds to TRBD1 (5 bases). This CDR3 spans 17 amino acids. The V gene lost 2 bases and the J gene lost 4 bases, with 20 bases spanning the gap. Germline V CDR1 and CDR2: LNHDA, SQIVND (reference sequence).

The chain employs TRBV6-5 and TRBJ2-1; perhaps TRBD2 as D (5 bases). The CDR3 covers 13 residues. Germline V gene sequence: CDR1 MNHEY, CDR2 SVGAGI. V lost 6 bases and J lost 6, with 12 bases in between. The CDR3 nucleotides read TGTGCCAGCAGCAGATACGGGGTCAATGAGCAGTTCTTC. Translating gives CASSRYGVNEQFF.

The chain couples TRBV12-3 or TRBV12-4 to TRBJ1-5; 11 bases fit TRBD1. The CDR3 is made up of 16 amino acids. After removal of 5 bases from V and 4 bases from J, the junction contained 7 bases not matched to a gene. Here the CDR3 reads CASSPQDRGHNQPQHF. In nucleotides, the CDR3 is TGTGCCAGCAGTCCCCAGGACAGGGGGCATAATCAGCCCCAGCATTTT.

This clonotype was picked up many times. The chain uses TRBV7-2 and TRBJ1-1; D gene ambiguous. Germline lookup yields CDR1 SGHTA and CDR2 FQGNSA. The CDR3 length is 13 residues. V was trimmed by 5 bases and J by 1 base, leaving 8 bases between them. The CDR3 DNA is TGTGCCAGCAGCGTTCAAGAGAACACTGAAGCTTTCTTT. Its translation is CASSVQENTEAFF.

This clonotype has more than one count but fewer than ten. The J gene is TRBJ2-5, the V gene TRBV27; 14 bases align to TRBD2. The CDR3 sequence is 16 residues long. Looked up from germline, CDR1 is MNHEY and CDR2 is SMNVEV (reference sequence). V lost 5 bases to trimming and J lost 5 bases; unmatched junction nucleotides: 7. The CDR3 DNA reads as TGTGCCAGCAGTCCCGGGACTAGCGGGAGATCGGAGACCCAGTACTTC. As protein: CASSPGTSGRSETQYF.

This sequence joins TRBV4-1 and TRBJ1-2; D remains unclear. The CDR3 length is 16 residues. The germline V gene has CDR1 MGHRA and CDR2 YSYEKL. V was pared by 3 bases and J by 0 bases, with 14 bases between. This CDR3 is CASSQGSDGANYGYTF. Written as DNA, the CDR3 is TGCGCCAGCAGCCAGGGCTCGGACGGAGCTAACTATGGCTACACCTTC.

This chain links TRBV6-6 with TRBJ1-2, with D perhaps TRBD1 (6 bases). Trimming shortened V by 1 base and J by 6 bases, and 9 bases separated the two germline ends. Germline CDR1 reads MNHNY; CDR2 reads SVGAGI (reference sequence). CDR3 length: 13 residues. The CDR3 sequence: CASSYLAGDGYTF. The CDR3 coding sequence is TGTGCCAGCAGTTACTTGGCAGGGGATGGCTACACCTTC.

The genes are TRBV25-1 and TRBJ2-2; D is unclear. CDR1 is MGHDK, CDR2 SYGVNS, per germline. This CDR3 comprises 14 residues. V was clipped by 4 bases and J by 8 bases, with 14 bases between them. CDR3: CASSAMGYGGELFF. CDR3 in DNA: TGTGCCAGCAGTGCCATGGGTTATGGGGGGGAGCTGTTTTTT.

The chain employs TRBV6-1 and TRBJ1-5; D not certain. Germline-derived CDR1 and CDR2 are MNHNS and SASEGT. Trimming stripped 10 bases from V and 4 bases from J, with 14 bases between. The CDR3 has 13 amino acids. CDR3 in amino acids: CATSLSENQPQHF. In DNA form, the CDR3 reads TGTGCCACTTCGCTGAGTGAGAATCAGCCCCAGCATTTT.